This T cell receptor beta chain was captured by sequencing in a study of cytomegalovirus exposure and HLA in healthy donors. The germline gives CDR1 SNHLY, CDR2 FYNNEI. Trimming pared 6 bases from V and 3 bases from J, leaving 15 bases between. The CDR3 sequence is 15 residues long. PCR was performed using 60 Vbeta and 13 Jbeta primers. Clones were sequenced by immunoSEQ multiplex PCR, and TCRdb holds only the in-frame ones, with some missing. The sample includes about 62,000 clones, around 87% of them seen just once. The gene calls are TRBV2 and TRBJ1-5; D unclear. The specimen was PBMCs. This clonotype was obtained from a man aged 18 to 29 in good health and CMV-seronegative. CDR3 nucleotide sequence: TGTGCCAGCAGCGCCGGAGGACTGGCCAATCAGCCCCAGCATTTT. Its translation is CASSAGGLANQPQHF.